Listed below are T cell receptor beta chains from one sample, sequenced in a study of T cell responses to AZD1222 COVID-19 vaccine. Sequencing was performed with immunoSEQ multiplex PCR; in TCRdb, only in-frame clones are kept and a portion is missing. The sample lists roughly 72,000 clones; 85% were seen once. The source material was peripheral blood, sampled on day 0 of AZD1222 vaccination. The receptors were sampled from an adult in good health. Each CDR3 is given with its conserved first and last residue. A D gene is named only where the DNA matches it firmly. Clone size appears in some rows only: once, few, many, or a class for an expanded clone.

d_gene: NA
j_gene: TRBJ1-2
v_gene: TRBV23-1
abundance: NA
len: 18
CDR3aa: CARTHRRPGSTLNYGYTF
CDR3nt: TGCGCCAGAACCCATCGACGGCCTGGCTCCACTTTGAACTATGGCTACACCTTC

d_gene: NA
j_gene: TRBJ2-7
v_gene: TRBV18
abundance: NA
len: 13
CDR3aa: CASSPSDGYEQYF
CDR3nt: TGTGCCAGCTCACCCTCGGACGGGTACGAGCAGTACTTC

d_gene: TRBD1
j_gene: TRBJ1-4
v_gene: TRBV7-6
abundance: NA
len: 13
CDR3aa: CASRAGGSEKLFF
CDR3nt: TGTGCCAGCCGGGCAGGGGGGAGCGAAAAACTGTTTTTT

d_gene: TRBD2
j_gene: TRBJ2-1
v_gene: TRBV5-1
abundance: NA
len: 16
CDR3aa: CASSWGLAGVQNEQFF
CDR3nt: TGCGCCAGCAGCTGGGGACTAGCGGGAGTTCAGAATGAGCAGTTCTTC

d_gene: NA
j_gene: TRBJ2-5
v_gene: TRBV5-1
abundance: NA
len: 15
CDR3aa: CASSLDRPTQETQYF
CDR3nt: TGCGCCAGCAGCTTGGATCGTCCGACCCAAGAGACCCAGTACTTC

d_gene: NA
j_gene: TRBJ2-5
v_gene: TRBV7-9
abundance: NA
len: 15
CDR3aa: CASSPDPGGEETQYF
CDR3nt: TGTGCCAGCAGCCCAGACCCCGGAGGAGAGGAGACCCAGTACTTC

d_gene: NA
j_gene: TRBJ1-3
v_gene: TRBV30
abundance: NA
len: 12
CDR3aa: CAWSPTMDTIYF
CDR3nt: TGTGCCTGGAGTCCTACTATGGACACCATATATTTT

d_gene: NA
j_gene: TRBJ2-7
v_gene: TRBV10-3
abundance: NA
len: 13
CDR3aa: CAISETHSYEQYF
CDR3nt: TGTGCCATCAGCGAGACCCACTCCTACGAGCAGTACTTC

d_gene: TRBD2
j_gene: TRBJ2-5
v_gene: TRBV9
abundance: NA
len: 18
CDR3aa: CASSVELGLAGIQETQYF
CDR3nt: TGTGCCAGCAGCGTAGAATTAGGACTAGCGGGGATCCAAGAGACCCAGTACTTC

d_gene: TRBD2
j_gene: TRBJ2-3
v_gene: TRBV5-1
abundance: few
len: 14
CDR3aa: CASKASGSTDTQYF
CDR3nt: TGCGCCAGCAAGGCTAGCGGGAGCACAGATACGCAGTATTTT

d_gene: TRBD2
j_gene: TRBJ2-5
v_gene: TRBV9
abundance: NA
len: 17
CDR3aa: CASSVDPAGVGKETQYF
CDR3nt: TGTGCCAGCAGCGTAGATCCAGCGGGGGTAGGAAAAGAGACCCAGTACTTC

d_gene: NA
j_gene: TRBJ2-3
v_gene: TRBV10-1
abundance: NA
len: 11
CDR3aa: CASSKGDTQYF
CDR3nt: TGCGCCAGTAGTAAGGGGGATACGCAGTATTTT

d_gene: NA
j_gene: TRBJ1-1
v_gene: TRBV2
abundance: NA
len: 15
CDR3aa: CASSLDGGASSEAFF
CDR3nt: TGTGCCAGCAGTCTAGATGGGGGGGCGTCTTCTGAAGCTTTCTTT

d_gene: TRBD1
j_gene: TRBJ2-7
v_gene: TRBV10-2
abundance: NA
len: 17
CDR3aa: CASQTQLGQGAFFEQYF
CDR3nt: TGCGCCAGCCAAACACAACTGGGACAGGGGGCCTTCTTTGAGCAGTACTTC

d_gene: NA
j_gene: TRBJ2-2
v_gene: TRBV2
abundance: NA
len: 15
CDR3aa: CASSEFFGATGELFF
CDR3nt: TGTGCCAGCAGTGAATTTTTTGGGGCCACCGGGGAGCTGTTTTTT

d_gene: NA
j_gene: TRBJ1-3
v_gene: TRBV12-3/TRBV12-4
abundance: NA
len: 12
CDR3aa: CASREVGNTIYF
CDR3nt: TGTGCCAGCAGAGAGGTTGGAAACACCATATATTTT

d_gene: TRBD1
j_gene: TRBJ2-6
v_gene: TRBV10-2
abundance: once
len: 16
CDR3aa: CATGQAQHSGANVLTF
CDR3nt: TGCGCCACCGGACAGGCGCAGCACTCTGGGGCCAACGTCCTGACTTTC

d_gene: NA
j_gene: TRBJ2-1
v_gene: TRBV19
abundance: few
len: 13
CDR3aa: CASNPGGAGEQFF
CDR3nt: TGTGCCAGTAACCCGGGCGGGGCAGGTGAGCAGTTCTTC

d_gene: NA
j_gene: TRBJ1-5
v_gene: TRBV14
abundance: NA
len: 15
CDR3aa: CASSPGTEMNQPQHF
CDR3nt: TGTGCCAGCAGCCCTGGGACCGAGATGAATCAGCCCCAGCATTTT

d_gene: NA
j_gene: TRBJ2-1
v_gene: TRBV11-2
abundance: NA
len: 14
CDR3aa: CASSWDINYNEQFF
CDR3nt: TGTGCCAGCAGCTGGGACATCAACTACAATGAGCAGTTCTTC

d_gene: NA
j_gene: TRBJ1-4
v_gene: TRBV30
abundance: NA
len: 12
CDR3aa: CAWSALREKLFF
CDR3nt: TGTGCCTGGAGCGCCCTAAGGGAAAAACTGTTTTTT

d_gene: NA
j_gene: TRBJ2-1
v_gene: TRBV11-2
abundance: NA
len: 13
CDR3aa: CASSLEPGGKQFF
CDR3nt: TGTGCCAGCAGCTTAGAACCTGGGGGGAAGCAGTTCTTC

d_gene: TRBD1
j_gene: TRBJ1-5
v_gene: TRBV7-8
abundance: NA
len: 15
CDR3aa: CASSWTGDLNQPQHF
CDR3nt: TGTGCCAGCAGCTGGACAGGGGATTTGAATCAGCCCCAGCATTTT

d_gene: NA
j_gene: TRBJ2-3
v_gene: TRBV6-2/TRBV6-3
abundance: NA
len: 13
CDR3aa: CASSRTSTDTQYF
CDR3nt: TGTGCCAGCAGTCGGACTTCCACAGATACGCAGTATTTT

d_gene: NA
j_gene: TRBJ1-5
v_gene: TRBV28
abundance: NA
len: 14
CDR3aa: CASSRGLHNQPQHF
CDR3nt: TGTGCCAGCAGCCGTGGACTGCACAATCAGCCCCAGCATTTT

d_gene: NA
j_gene: TRBJ2-5
v_gene: TRBV5-1
abundance: once
len: 13
CDR3aa: CASRSAAQETQYF
CDR3nt: TGCGCCAGCAGATCTGCGGCTCAAGAGACCCAGTACTTC

d_gene: NA
j_gene: TRBJ1-1
v_gene: TRBV6-5
abundance: NA
len: 16
CDR3aa: CASSYSLLRLNTEAFF
CDR3nt: TGTGCCAGCAGTTACTCGCTACTTAGGCTGAACACTGAAGCTTTCTTT

d_gene: NA
j_gene: TRBJ1-3
v_gene: TRBV11-3
abundance: NA
len: 11
CDR3aa: CASSREGTIYF
CDR3nt: TGTGCCAGCAGCCGGGAGGGCACCATATATTTT

d_gene: NA
j_gene: TRBJ2-7
v_gene: TRBV3-1/TRBV3-2
abundance: once
len: 16
CDR3aa: CASSHTLEGKGYEQYF
CDR3nt: TGTGCCAGCAGCCACACCTTAGAGGGAAAGGGCTACGAGCAGTACTTC

d_gene: NA
j_gene: TRBJ1-6
v_gene: TRBV10-1
abundance: NA
len: 19
CDR3aa: CASSELFSRTREGNSPLHF
CDR3nt: TGCGCCAGCAGTGAACTGTTTAGCAGGACGAGGGAAGGAAATTCACCCCTCCACTTT

d_gene: NA
j_gene: TRBJ1-1
v_gene: TRBV19
abundance: NA
len: 13
CDR3aa: CASSTLMNTEAFF
CDR3nt: TGTGCCAGTAGTACGCTTATGAACACTGAAGCTTTCTTT

d_gene: TRBD1
j_gene: TRBJ2-7
v_gene: TRBV2
abundance: NA
len: 14
CDR3aa: CASSGTGVLYEQYF
CDR3nt: TGTGCCAGTTCCGGGACAGGGGTTCTCTACGAGCAGTACTTC

d_gene: TRBD1
j_gene: TRBJ2-5
v_gene: TRBV5-6
abundance: few
len: 14
CDR3aa: CASSRSGTEETQYF
CDR3nt: TGTGCCAGCAGCAGATCCGGGACAGAAGAGACCCAGTACTTC

d_gene: NA
j_gene: TRBJ2-1
v_gene: TRBV7-9
abundance: NA
len: 17
CDR3aa: CASSLRRAFSEDNEQFF
CDR3nt: TGTGCCAGCAGCTTACGACGCGCGTTCAGTGAGGACAATGAGCAGTTCTTC

d_gene: NA
j_gene: TRBJ1-3
v_gene: TRBV6-5
abundance: NA
len: 15
CDR3aa: CASSLGLRSGNTIYF
CDR3nt: TGTGCCAGCAGTTTGGGGTTGCGCTCTGGAAACACCATATATTTT

d_gene: NA
j_gene: TRBJ2-2
v_gene: TRBV18
abundance: NA
len: 14
CDR3aa: CASSPLPRPGELFF
CDR3nt: TGTGCCAGCTCACCGCTCCCCCGTCCCGGGGAGCTGTTTTTT

d_gene: TRBD1
j_gene: TRBJ1-1
v_gene: TRBV29-1
abundance: NA
len: 13
CDR3aa: CSVESDRGTEAFF
CDR3nt: TGCAGCGTTGAGTCGGACAGGGGAACTGAAGCTTTCTTT

d_gene: NA
j_gene: TRBJ2-4
v_gene: TRBV10-1
abundance: few
len: 15
CDR3aa: CASSESPIRKNIQYF
CDR3nt: TGCGCCAGCAGTGAGTCGCCCATTCGGAAAAACATTCAGTACTTC

d_gene: NA
j_gene: TRBJ2-1
v_gene: TRBV29-1
abundance: few
len: 15
CDR3aa: CSVGGMTDSYNEQFF
CDR3nt: TGCAGCGTGGGGGGCATGACTGACTCCTACAATGAGCAGTTCTTC

d_gene: NA
j_gene: TRBJ1-2
v_gene: TRBV12-5
abundance: NA
len: 13
CDR3aa: CASGFWAREGYTF
CDR3nt: TGTGCTAGTGGTTTCTGGGCCCGCGAGGGCTACACCTTC

d_gene: NA
j_gene: TRBJ2-5
v_gene: TRBV5-1
abundance: few
len: 15
CDR3aa: CASSLVSGGQETQYF
CDR3nt: TGCGCCAGCAGCTTAGTAAGCGGCGGACAAGAGACCCAGTACTTC

d_gene: NA
j_gene: TRBJ2-7
v_gene: TRBV2
abundance: NA
len: 10
CDR3aa: CASGEYEQYF
CDR3nt: TGTGCCAGCGGGGAATACGAGCAGTACTTC

d_gene: NA
j_gene: TRBJ1-1
v_gene: TRBV19
abundance: few
len: 12
CDR3aa: CASSIDFFSAFF
CDR3nt: TGTGCCAGTAGTATAGACTTCTTTTCGGCTTTCTTT

d_gene: NA
j_gene: TRBJ1-1
v_gene: TRBV19
abundance: NA
len: 13
CDR3aa: CASSINGRTEAFF
CDR3nt: TGTGCCAGTAGTATTAATGGGCGCACTGAAGCTTTCTTT

d_gene: NA
j_gene: TRBJ1-1
v_gene: TRBV5-1
abundance: NA
len: 13
CDR3aa: CASSPFGGTEAFF
CDR3nt: TGCGCCAGCAGCCCCTTTGGAGGCACTGAAGCTTTCTTT